This is a list of T cell receptor beta chains from one sample in a study of blood T cell repertoires in COVID-19. Assay: immunoSEQ multiplex PCR; the TCRdb copy retains only in-frame clones and omits some. The table includes about 270,000 clones, 80% to 90% detected once. The specimen was peripheral blood. The receptor source for this set is a woman in her seventies with acute or convalescent COVID-19. The conserved cysteine and the conserved F or W are not part of the CDR3 here.

TRBV11-2	TRBJ2-1	ASSFRRGQGVNEQF
TRBV5-1	TRBJ1-5	ASSLTGQGGNQPQH
TRBV5-6	TRBJ2-3	ASSPRSLYTQY
TRBV7-9	TRBJ2-7	ASSKNSGGPNEQY
TRBV5-1	TRBJ1-2	ASSPDSLNYGYT
TRBV24-1	TRBJ1-2	ATSDSPSSGDESGYT
TRBV7-8	TRBJ2-5	ASSSGTGGGSQY
TRBV6-5	TRBJ1-2	ASSPLQGRSGYT
TRBV19	TRBJ1-2	ASSQGWADYGYT
TRBV5-4	TRBJ2-5	ASSLVSQETQY
TRBV5-5	TRBJ1-5	ASRTDQGSSNQPQH
TRBV3-1/TRBV3-2	TRBJ1-2	ASSGDRSNYGYT
TRBV5-1	TRBJ1-1	ASSPQRGGTEAF
TRBV3-1/TRBV3-2	TRBJ2-2	ASSQKRGGRTGELF
TRBV5-4	TRBJ2-1	ASSPRGSSYNEQF
TRBV18	TRBJ1-1	ASSPPMSTEAF
TRBV10-3	TRBJ1-4	AISPGQGNEKLF
TRBV3-1/TRBV3-2	TRBJ1-1	ASSRSRSNTEAF
TRBV28	TRBJ1-5	ASSLQGASNQPQH
TRBV19	TRBJ1-1	ASSPRVRRNTEAF
TRBV15	TRBJ2-5	ATSFTSGGGQETQY
TRBV2	TRBJ1-1	ASARNTEAF
TRBV30	TRBJ1-1	AWRETEAF
TRBV29-1	TRBJ2-7	SARHGGGYEQY
TRBV2	TRBJ1-6	AKKQGEATYNSPLH
TRBV5-5	TRBJ2-1	ASSWGQGLNNEQF
TRBV5-1	TRBJ2-6	ASSLLEGRVGANVLT
TRBV5-1	TRBJ1-6	ASSSTGTHNSPLH
TRBV20-1	TRBJ2-5	SASVPGGGETQY
TRBV4-1	TRBJ2-6	ASSQDRGMTGANVLT
TRBV30	TRBJ1-6	AWNRDRVSSYNSPLH
TRBV25-1	TRBJ2-1	ASSVTGDAREQF
TRBV23-1	TRBJ1-2	ASSHYQGRANYGYT
TRBV5-6	TRBJ2-7	ASSLVTGDYEQY
TRBV3-1/TRBV3-2	TRBJ2-7	ASSWTGAEQY
TRBV18	TRBJ2-7	ASSQEASFSYEQY
TRBV10-1	TRBJ2-2	ASSAGGTGELF
TRBV3-1/TRBV3-2	TRBJ2-3	ASSQSSGHRTSTDTQY
TRBV29-1	TRBJ2-3	SVSTSGGTSTDTQY
TRBV5-1	TRBJ2-3	ASSLELAGGPRDTQY
TRBV5-5	TRBJ1-2	ASSTNRGVNGYT
TRBV5-1	TRBJ1-1	ASNREAEGSKAF
TRBV3-1/TRBV3-2	TRBJ2-4	ASSQVSGGVKNIQY
TRBV6-5	TRBJ2-7	ASSYMGGPYEQY
TRBV27	TRBJ1-2	ASSPEDSNYGYT
TRBV7-2	TRBJ1-2	ASSLVGGTHGYT
TRBV18	TRBJ2-4	ASSPGTEVNIQY
TRBV15	TRBJ2-3	ATSRAGTSVTDTQY
TRBV10-3	TRBJ1-1	ATTTAPNTEAF
TRBV15	TRBJ1-2	ATSVHREAYGYT
TRBV7-2	TRBJ1-5	ASSPLMRSGQPQH
TRBV19	TRBJ1-6	ASSPRGWALH
TRBV2	TRBJ1-2	ASYGTPGGLNYGYT
TRBV12-3/TRBV12-4	TRBJ2-7	ASRLAGAYEQY
TRBV19	TRBJ1-1	ASSMGTGEAF
TRBV2	TRBJ1-2	ASRAGDRAIYNYGYT
TRBV19	TRBJ1-2	ASTYRGARGIYGYT
TRBV2	TRBJ1-2	ASSRMKGAGGYT
TRBV10-3	TRBJ2-1	AISESAGLAGNNEQF